One sample yielded the 7 T cell receptor beta chains listed below, sequenced in a study of technical replicates of blood from a few donors. The assay was immunoSEQ multiplex PCR, and TCRdb's table has in-frame clones only and misses some. The sample records 80,000 to 90,000 clones, roughly 94% being singletons. The material sequenced was T cells isolated from PBMCs. Receptors originate from a human donor in good health.

The chain combines TRBV2 with TRBJ2-2, with 10 bases identical to TRBD1. V dropped 3 bases and J dropped 5; count of bases not matched to a gene: 9. There are 17 residues in the CDR3. CDR1 is SNHLY, CDR2 FYNNEI, per germline. CDR3 sequence (DNA): TGTGCCAGCAGTGAGTCTGACAGGGGGCATTGTACCGGGGAGCTGTTTTTT. It specifies CASSESDRGHCTGELFF.

This chain links TRBV5-1 with TRBJ2-1; TRBD2 might be the D (7 bases). CDR3 length equals 12 residues. V lost 4 bases to trimming and J lost 6 bases, with 8 bases between them. Germline CDR1 is SGHRS and CDR2 is YFSETQ. The CDR3 here is CASSRGANEQFF. In DNA, the CDR3 is TGCGCCAGCAGCCGGGGGGCCAATGAGCAGTTCTTC.

This rearrangement joins TRBV19 to TRBJ2-2; 12 nucleotides match TRBD2. Unmatched junction bases numbered 7, after V lost 6 bases and J lost 5 bases. The CDR3 is made up of 16 amino acids. Germline CDR1 reads LNHDA; CDR2 reads SQIVND (reference sequence). The CDR3 region is CASSMTSGRYTGELFF. CDR3 bases: TGTGCCAGTAGCATGACTAGCGGGAGATATACCGGGGAGCTGTTTTTT.

CDR3 residues: CASSGGQGPAKYSNQPQHF. Here the CDR3 DNA reads TGCGCCAGCAGCGGGGGACAGGGCCCGGCGAAGTATAGCAATCAGCCCCAGCATTTT. The V and J genes are TRBV5-1 and TRBJ1-5; 9 positions agree with TRBD1. Germline-derived CDR1 and CDR2 are SGHRS and YFSETQ. This CDR3 comprises 19 residues. V lost 4 bases to trimming and J lost 0 bases; unmatched junction nucleotides: 14.

The CDR3 sequence: CASSVANYGYTF. For the CDR3, the DNA is TGTGCCAGCAGTGTAGCTAACTATGGCTACACCTTC. The chain employs TRBV25-1 and TRBJ1-2; D is ambiguous. The germline CDR1 and CDR2 sequences are MGHDK and SYGVNS. V was shortened by 4 bases and J by 0 bases, with 3 bases between the two germline ends. CDR3 length: 12 amino acids.

The chain recombines TRBV6-5 with TRBJ2-1; the match to TRBD1 covers 9 bases. The CDR3 has 12 residues. Trimming at V came to 8 bases and at J to 6 bases, leaving 2 bases not matched to a gene. The germline CDR1 and CDR2 sequences are MNHEY and SVGAGI. Here the CDR3 DNA reads TGTGCCAGCCGGACAGGGGTCAATGAGCAGTTCTTC. Translating gives CASRTGVNEQFF.

V is TRBV9 and J is TRBJ1-1; perhaps TRBD1 as D (5 bases). The CDR3 is 15 amino acids. Trimming removed 1 base at V and 5 bases at J, with 15 bases between. Germline V gene data show CDR1 as SGDLS and CDR2 as YYNGEE. The DNA of the CDR3 is TGTGCCAGCAGCGTATCGGTGGCAGGGCAAACTGAAGCTTTCTTT. Protein product: CASSVSVAGQTEAFF.